This TCR beta chain was captured by sequencing in a study of blood T cells in healthy people across ages. The study's findings and limits: With age, beta diversity per million T cells declined roughly linearly, significantly by 40.

Combining a sample-barcoded 5' primer with a J-beta primer mix, a second PCR ran for roughly 6 to 11 cycles. Every individual sample yielded 2.5 million or more paired-end reads (each containing CDR3). TCRdb recomputed calls from the 5' RACE reads with MiXCR, one row per CDR3 protein. The data hold around 1,600,000 distinct CDR3 sequences, with approximately 43% observed a single time. CDR1 and CDR2 (germline): MDHEN, SYDVKM. V trimming: 6 bases; J trimming: 3 bases; junction bases outside the gene matches: 12. The CDR3 consists of 16 residues. As regards this clonotype: Its antigen is undetermined.

Peripheral blood was drawn, roughly 10 milliliters per donor. Per sample, no less than 5.5 micrograms of total RNA were extracted. V is TRBV28 and J is TRBJ2-7; 9 bases fit TRBD1. This receptor was obtained from a woman aged 18 to 35 in good health. What was sequenced was blood. CDR3: CASSTTGQGIFYEQYF. The CDR3 coding sequence is TGTGCCAGCAGCACCACTGGACAGGGGATCTTCTACGAGCAGTACTTC.